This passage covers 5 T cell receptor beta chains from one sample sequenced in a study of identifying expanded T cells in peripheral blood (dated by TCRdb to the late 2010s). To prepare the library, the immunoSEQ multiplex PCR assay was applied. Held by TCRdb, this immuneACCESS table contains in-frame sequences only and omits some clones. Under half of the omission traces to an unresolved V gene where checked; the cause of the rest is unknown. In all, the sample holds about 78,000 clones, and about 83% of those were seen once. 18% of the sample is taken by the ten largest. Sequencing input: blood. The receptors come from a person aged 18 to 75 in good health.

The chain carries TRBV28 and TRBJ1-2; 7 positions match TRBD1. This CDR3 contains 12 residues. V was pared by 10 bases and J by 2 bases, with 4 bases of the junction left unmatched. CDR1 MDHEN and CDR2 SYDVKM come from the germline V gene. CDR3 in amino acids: CATPGQNYGYTF. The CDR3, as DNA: TGTGCCACCCCGGGACAGAACTATGGCTACACCTTC.

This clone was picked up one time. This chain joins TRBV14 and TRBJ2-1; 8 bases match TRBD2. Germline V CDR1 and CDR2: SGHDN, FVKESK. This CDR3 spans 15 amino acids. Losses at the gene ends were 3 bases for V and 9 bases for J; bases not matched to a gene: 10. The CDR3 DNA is TGTGCCAGCAGCCAGGGACTAGTATCATTCGGTGAGCAGTTCTTC. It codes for CASSQGLVSFGEQFF. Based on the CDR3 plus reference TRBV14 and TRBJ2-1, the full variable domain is EAGVTQFPSHSVIEKGQTVTLRCDPISGHDNLYWYRRVMGKEIKFLLHFVKESKQDESGMPNNRFLAERTGGTYSTLKVQPAELEDSGVYFCASSQGLVSFGEQFFGPGTRLTVL.

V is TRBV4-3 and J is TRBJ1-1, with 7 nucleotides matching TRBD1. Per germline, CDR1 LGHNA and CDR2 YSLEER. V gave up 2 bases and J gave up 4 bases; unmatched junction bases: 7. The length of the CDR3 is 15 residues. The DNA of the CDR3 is TGCGCCAGCAGCCAAATAGACAGGGAGGTCACTGAAGCTTTCTTT. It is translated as CASSQIDREVTEAFF.

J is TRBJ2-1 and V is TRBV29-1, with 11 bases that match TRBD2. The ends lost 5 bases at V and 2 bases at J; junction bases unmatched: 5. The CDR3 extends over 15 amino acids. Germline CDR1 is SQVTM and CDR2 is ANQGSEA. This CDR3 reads CSVQTSGSTYNEQFF. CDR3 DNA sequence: TGCAGCGTTCAAACTAGCGGGAGTACCTACAATGAGCAGTTCTTC.

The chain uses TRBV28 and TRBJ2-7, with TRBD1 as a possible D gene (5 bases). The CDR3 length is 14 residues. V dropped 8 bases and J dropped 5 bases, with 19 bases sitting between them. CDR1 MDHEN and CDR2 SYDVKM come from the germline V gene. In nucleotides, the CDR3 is TGTGCCAGCTCACGTCCCGGGCAGGGCAACGAGCAGTACTTC. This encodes CASSRPGQGNEQYF.